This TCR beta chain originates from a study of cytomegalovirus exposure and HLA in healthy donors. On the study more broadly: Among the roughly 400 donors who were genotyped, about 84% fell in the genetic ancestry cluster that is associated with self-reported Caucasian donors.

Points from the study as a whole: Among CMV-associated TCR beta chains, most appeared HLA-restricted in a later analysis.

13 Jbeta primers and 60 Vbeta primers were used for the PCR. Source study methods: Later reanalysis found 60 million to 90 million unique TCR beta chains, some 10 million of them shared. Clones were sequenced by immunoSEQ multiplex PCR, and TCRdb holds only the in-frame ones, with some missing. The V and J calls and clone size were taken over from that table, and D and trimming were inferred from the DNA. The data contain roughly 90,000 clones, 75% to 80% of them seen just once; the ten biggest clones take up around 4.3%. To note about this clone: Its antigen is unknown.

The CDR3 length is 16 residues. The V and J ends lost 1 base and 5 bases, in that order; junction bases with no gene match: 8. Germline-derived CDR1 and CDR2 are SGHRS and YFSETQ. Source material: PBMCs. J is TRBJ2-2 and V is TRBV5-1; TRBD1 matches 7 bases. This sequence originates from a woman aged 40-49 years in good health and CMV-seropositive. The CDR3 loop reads CASSLSWAGGTGELFF. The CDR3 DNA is TGCGCCAGCAGCTTGTCCTGGGCAGGGGGAACCGGGGAGCTGTTTTTT.